This TCR beta chain was recorded in a study of cytomegalovirus exposure and HLA in healthy donors. Regarding the study as a whole: Accurate HLA-A and HLA-B prediction from TCR beta sequences was reported for most subjects.

Amplification used 60 Vbeta primers and 13 Jbeta primers. Generated by immunoSEQ multiplex PCR, the TCRdb table keeps only in-frame clones and is missing some. The table for this sample gives roughly 74,000 clones. For this clone: Its antigen is still unknown.

What was sequenced was PBMCs. This TCR was sampled from a female donor in good health and CMV-seropositive.

The CDR3 nucleotides are TGTGCCAGCAGTGAGTTTCGGAGACACGAGCAGTACTTC. This sequence encodes CASSEFRRHEQYF. The chain joins TRBV25-1 to TRBJ2-7; D not certain. V dropped 3 bases and J dropped 5 bases, with 11 bases sitting between them. The CDR3 loop spans 13 amino acids. In germline, CDR1 is MGHDK, CDR2 SYGVNS.